The 5 T cell receptor beta chains below all came from one sample that was sequenced in a study of blood T cell repertoires in COVID-19 (dated by TCRdb to the early 2020s). Libraries came from the immunoSEQ multiplex PCR assay. Drawn from immuneACCESS, this table holds only the in-frame rearrangements with V and J called that TCRdb kept. Clones are partly lost; checked studies trace under half to an unresolved V gene and leave the rest unexplained. The sample contains tens of thousands of clones, around 82% of them found a single time. The ten largest account for approximately 27% of the sample. Specimen: peripheral blood. The receptors derive from a human donor in a cohort sampled during active COVID-19.

J is TRBJ2-2 and V is TRBV2; D unresolved. Looked up from germline, CDR1 is SNHLY and CDR2 is FYNNEI. With 0 bases removed from V and 2 bases from J, the gap between germline ends came to 7 bases. The CDR3 contains 15 residues. CDR3 DNA sequence: TGTGCCAGCAGTGAAGCGGCAGTTAACACCGGGGAGCTGTTTTTT. This translates into CASSEAAVNTGELFF.

V and J are TRBV4-1 and TRBJ1-3; no clear D. The CDR3 contains 13 residues. Germline V CDR1 and CDR2: MGHRA, YSYEKL. V lost 0 bases and J 4 bases, leaving 4 bases between the germline ends. As DNA, the CDR3 is TGCGCCAGCAGCCAAGATACAGGAAACACCATATATTTT. It yields the protein CASSQDTGNTIYF.

The V call is TRBV4-1, the J call TRBJ2-5, with 8 bases that match TRBD2. The ends lost 4 bases at V and 4 bases at J; junction bases unmatched: 11. CDR1 and CDR2 from the germline V gene are MGHRA and YSYEKL. CDR3 length equals 16 residues. The CDR3 region is CASSLFVAGRGETQYF. The CDR3 bases are TGCGCCAGCAGCCTCTTCGTAGCGGGACGGGGAGAGACCCAGTACTTC.

This clone turned up a few times. The gene calls are TRBV10-3 and TRBJ1-5; 9 bases align to TRBD1. There are 15 residues in the CDR3. V shed 2 bases and J 6 bases; nucleotides not matched to a gene: 5. Germline V gives CDR1 ENHRY, CDR2 SYGVKD. The CDR3 is CAISEGRQGGQPQHF. The CDR3 DNA sequence: TGTGCCATCAGTGAGGGGAGACAGGGGGGTCAGCCCCAGCATTTT.

The chain has TRBV7-9 and TRBJ1-4, with 7 nucleotides matching TRBD1. This CDR3 spans 15 amino acids. The germline V gene encodes CDR1 SEHNR and CDR2 FQNEAQ (reference sequence). Trimming at V came to 4 bases and at J to 8 bases, leaving 10 bases not matched to a gene. The CDR3 sequence is CASSWRTGGGEKLFF. The CDR3 DNA reads TGTGCCAGCAGCTGGAGGACAGGTGGGGGCGAAAAACTGTTTTTT.